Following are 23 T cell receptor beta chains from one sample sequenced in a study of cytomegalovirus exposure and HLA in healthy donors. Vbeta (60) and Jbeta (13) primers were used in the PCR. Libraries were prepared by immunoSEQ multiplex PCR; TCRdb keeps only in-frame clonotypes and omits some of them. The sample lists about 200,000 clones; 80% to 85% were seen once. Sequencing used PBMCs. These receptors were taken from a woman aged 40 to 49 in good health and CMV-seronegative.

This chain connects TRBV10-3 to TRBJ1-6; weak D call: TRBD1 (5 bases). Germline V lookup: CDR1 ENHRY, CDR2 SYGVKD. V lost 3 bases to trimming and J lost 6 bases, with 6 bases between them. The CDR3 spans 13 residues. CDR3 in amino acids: CAISDRVNSPLHF. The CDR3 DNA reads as TGTGCCATCAGTGACAGGGTTAATTCACCCCTCCACTTT.

The CDR3 here is CASSFDRTGGYTF. CDR3 sequence (DNA): TGTGCCAGCAGTTTCGACAGGACAGGCGGCTACACCTTC. The chain employs TRBV6-6 and TRBJ1-2, with 7 nucleotides matching TRBD1. The CDR3 covers 13 residues. Germline V lookup: CDR1 MNHNY, CDR2 SVGAGI (reference sequence). The trim removed 4 bases at V and 8 bases at J, leaving 7 bases unmatched.

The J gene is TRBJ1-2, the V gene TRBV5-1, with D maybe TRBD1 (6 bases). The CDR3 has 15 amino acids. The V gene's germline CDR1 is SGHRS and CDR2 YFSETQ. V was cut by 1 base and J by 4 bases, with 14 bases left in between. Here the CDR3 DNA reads TGCGCCAGCAGCTTGACAGGGCTTGGGAGCTATGGCTACACCTTC. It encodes CASSLTGLGSYGYTF.

The CDR3, as DNA: TGCGCCACCCAGGGACTAGCGGAGTCTAATGAGCAGTTCTTC. Encoded protein: CATQGLAESNEQFF. The chain combines TRBV10-2 with TRBJ2-1; 11 bases line up with TRBD2. Germline CDR1 reads WSHSY; CDR2 reads SAAADI. V was pared by 10 bases and J by 7 bases, with 9 bases of the junction left unmatched. This CDR3 is built from 14 residues.

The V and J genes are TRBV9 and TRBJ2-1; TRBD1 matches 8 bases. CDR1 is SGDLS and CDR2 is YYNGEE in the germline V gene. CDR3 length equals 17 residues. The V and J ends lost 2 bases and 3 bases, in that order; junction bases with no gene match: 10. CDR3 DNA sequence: TGTGCCAGCAGCGTGGCAGAGGACAGGGTGAACTACAATGAGCAGTTCTTC. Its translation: CASSVAEDRVNYNEQFF.

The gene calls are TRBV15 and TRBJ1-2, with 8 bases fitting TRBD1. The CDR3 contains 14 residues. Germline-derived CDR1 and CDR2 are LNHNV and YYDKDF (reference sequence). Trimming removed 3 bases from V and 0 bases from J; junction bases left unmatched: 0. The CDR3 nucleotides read TGTGCCACCAGCAGGACAGGGGCTAACTATGGCTACACCTTC. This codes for CATSRTGANYGYTF.

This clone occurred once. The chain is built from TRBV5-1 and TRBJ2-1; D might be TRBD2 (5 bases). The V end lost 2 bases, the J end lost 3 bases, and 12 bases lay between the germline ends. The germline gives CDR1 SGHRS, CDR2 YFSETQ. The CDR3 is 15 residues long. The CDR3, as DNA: TGCGCCAGCAGCTTAGCGGAGGCTTTCTACAATGAGCAGTTCTTC. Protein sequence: CASSLAEAFYNEQFF.

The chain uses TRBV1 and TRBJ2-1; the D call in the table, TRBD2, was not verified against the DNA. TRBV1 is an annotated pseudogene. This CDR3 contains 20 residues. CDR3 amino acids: CTSSPLRIGLAGNAYNEQFF. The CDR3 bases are TGCACCAGCAGCCCCCTTCGTATAGGACTAGCGGGAAACGCGTACAATGAGCAGTTCTTC.

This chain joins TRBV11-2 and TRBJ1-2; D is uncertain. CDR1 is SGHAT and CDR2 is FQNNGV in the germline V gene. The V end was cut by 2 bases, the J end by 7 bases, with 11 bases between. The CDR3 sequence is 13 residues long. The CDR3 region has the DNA TGTGCCAGCAGCTTAACCGGAGGCCGTGGCTACACCTTC. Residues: CASSLTGGRGYTF.

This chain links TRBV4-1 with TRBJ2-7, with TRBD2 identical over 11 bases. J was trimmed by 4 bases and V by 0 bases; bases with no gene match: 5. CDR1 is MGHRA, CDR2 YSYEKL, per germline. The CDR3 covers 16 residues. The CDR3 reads CASSQERTSGLYEQYF. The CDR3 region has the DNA TGCGCCAGCAGCCAAGAAAGGACTAGCGGGCTATACGAGCAGTACTTC.

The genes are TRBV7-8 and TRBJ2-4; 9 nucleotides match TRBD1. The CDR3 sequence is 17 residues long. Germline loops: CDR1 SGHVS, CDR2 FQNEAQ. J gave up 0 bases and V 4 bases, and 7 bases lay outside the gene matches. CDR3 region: CASSYAGTGRAKNIQYF. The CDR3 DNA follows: TGTGCCAGCAGCTATGCCGGGACAGGGAGAGCCAAAAACATTCAGTACTTC.

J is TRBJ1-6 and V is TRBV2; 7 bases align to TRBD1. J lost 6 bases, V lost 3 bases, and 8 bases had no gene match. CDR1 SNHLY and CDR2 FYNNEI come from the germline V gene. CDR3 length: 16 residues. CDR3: CASSDQRGRRNSPLHF. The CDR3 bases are TGTGCCAGCAGTGACCAGAGGGGGCGTCGTAATTCACCCCTCCACTTT.

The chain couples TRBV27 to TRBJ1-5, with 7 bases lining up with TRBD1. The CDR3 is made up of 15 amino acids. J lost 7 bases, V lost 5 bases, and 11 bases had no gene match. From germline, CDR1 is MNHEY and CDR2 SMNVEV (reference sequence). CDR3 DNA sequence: TGTGCCAGCAGTCCTACTTCAGGGGGAGTGCAGCCCCAGCATTTT. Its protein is CASSPTSGGVQPQHF.

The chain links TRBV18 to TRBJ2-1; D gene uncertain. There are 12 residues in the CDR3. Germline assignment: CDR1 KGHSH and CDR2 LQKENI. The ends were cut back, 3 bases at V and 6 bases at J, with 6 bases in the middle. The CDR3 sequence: CASSPWLNEQFF. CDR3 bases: TGTGCCAGCTCACCTTGGCTCAATGAGCAGTTCTTC.

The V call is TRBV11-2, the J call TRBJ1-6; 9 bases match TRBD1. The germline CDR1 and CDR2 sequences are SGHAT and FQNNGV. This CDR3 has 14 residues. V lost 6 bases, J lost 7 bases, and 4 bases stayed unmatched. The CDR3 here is CASRSQGANSPLHF. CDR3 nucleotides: TGTGCCAGCAGATCACAGGGGGCCAATTCACCCCTCCACTTT.

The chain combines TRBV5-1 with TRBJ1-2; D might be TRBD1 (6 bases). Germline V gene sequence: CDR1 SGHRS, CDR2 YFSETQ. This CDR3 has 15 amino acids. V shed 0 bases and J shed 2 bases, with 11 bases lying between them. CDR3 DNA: TGCGCCAGCAGCTTGGATGGACAGAGAAACTATGGCTACACCTTC. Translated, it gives CASSLDGQRNYGYTF.

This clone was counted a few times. The CDR3 DNA reads as TGTGCCAGCAGTGCTGAGGTTCACCCTCACTACGAGCAGTACTTC. Amino acids: CASSAEVHPHYEQYF. This sequence joins TRBV2 and TRBJ2-7; D gene ambiguous. This CDR3 contains 15 residues. Germline V CDR1 and CDR2: SNHLY, FYNNEI. Between the trimmed V and J ends, which lost 4 bases and 3 bases, there was a span of 16 bases.

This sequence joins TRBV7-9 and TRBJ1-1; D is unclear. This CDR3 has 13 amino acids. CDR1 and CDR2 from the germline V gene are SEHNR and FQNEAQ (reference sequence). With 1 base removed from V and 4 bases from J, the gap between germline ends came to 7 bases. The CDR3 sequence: CASSLDSFTEAFF. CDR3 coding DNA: TGTGCCAGCAGCTTAGATTCGTTCACTGAAGCTTTCTTT.

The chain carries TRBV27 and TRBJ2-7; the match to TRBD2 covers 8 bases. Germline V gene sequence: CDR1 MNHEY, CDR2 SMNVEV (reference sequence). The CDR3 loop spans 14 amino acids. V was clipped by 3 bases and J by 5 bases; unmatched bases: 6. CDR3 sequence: CASSLVGTRDEQYF. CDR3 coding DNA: TGTGCCAGCAGTTTGGTGGGGACTAGGGACGAGCAGTACTTC.

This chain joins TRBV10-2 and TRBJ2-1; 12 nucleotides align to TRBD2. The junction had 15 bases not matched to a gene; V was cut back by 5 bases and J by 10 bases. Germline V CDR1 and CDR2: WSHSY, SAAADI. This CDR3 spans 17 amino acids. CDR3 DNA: TGCGCCAGCAGTCTGACTAGCGGGAGTATGGGTTTTGGCGAGCAGTTCTTC. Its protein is CASSLTSGSMGFGEQFF.

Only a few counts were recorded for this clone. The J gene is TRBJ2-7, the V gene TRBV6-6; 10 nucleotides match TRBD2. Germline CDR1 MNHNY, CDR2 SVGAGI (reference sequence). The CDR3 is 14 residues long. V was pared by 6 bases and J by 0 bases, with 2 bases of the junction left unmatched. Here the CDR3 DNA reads TGTGCCAGCAGCCCTAGCGGGAGCTCCTACGAGCAGTACTTC. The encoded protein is CASSPSGSSYEQYF.

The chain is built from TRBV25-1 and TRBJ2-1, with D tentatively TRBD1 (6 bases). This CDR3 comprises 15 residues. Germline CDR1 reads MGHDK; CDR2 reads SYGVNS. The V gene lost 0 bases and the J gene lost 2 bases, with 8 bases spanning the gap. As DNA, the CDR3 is TGTGCCAGCAGTGAATACGACAGGCCCTACAATGAGCAGTTCTTC. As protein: CASSEYDRPYNEQFF.

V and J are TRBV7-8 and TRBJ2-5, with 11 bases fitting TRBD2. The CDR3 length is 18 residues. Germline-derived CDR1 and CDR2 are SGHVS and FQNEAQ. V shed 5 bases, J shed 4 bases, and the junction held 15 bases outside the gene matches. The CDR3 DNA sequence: TGTGCCAGCAGCCCCCTCTTTAGACTAGCGGGATCGATAGAGACCCAGTACTTC. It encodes CASSPLFRLAGSIETQYF.